Below, one T cell receptor beta chain is given with its context. Its antigen target is currently unknown. No qualities accompany the bases; no much larger clone lies one base away. These data are taken from a study of CD8+ T cells in alopecia areata (dated by TCRdb to 2017 to 2018). Looking at the study overall: To study T cell clonal expansion in alopecia areata, the researchers applied high-throughput TCRbeta sequencing to both the C3H/HeJ mouse model and human patients. In humans, TCRbeta sequencing was performed on scalp tissue and on sorted CD4+ and CD8+ peripheral blood T cells from healthy controls and from patients with patchy or totalis/universalis alopecia areata. Scalp clonality was compared across normal scalp (n=4), patchy alopecia areata scalp (n=8), and alopecia totalis/universalis scalp (n=8). RNA was extracted with the PAXgene miRNA kit for fixed scalp, the miRNeasy kit for PBMCs, and the RNeasy kit for mouse skin. TCRbeta CDR3 regions were amplified by immunoSEQ multiplex PCR with 35 Vbeta forward and 13 Jbeta reverse primers.

From alopecia areata patients, peripheral blood was collected along with lesional scalp punch biopsies. PBMCs were isolated by density centrifugation and stained for CD3, CD4 and CD8, after which CD4+ and CD8+ T cells were sorted on a FACSAria. The untreated alopecia areata patients were recruited through a multicenter biomarker study. For roughly 5 biomarker-study patients, blood CD8+ T cells were further sorted into NKG2D-low and NKG2D-high fractions. What the authors observed across the whole study: Resident alphabeta T cells in normal human skin are also sequenced, complicating scalp TCR repertoire analysis, unlike mouse skin dominated by gammadelta T cells. Shared TCR sequences between patients were less evident than in mice, which may be partly attributable to HLA diversity in the patient population. Compared with normal scalp, lesional scalp, particularly in alopecia totalis/universalis, had higher clonality and more expanded CD8+ clones, which suggests antigenic drive.

Receptor amplification or capture employed the immunoSEQ multiplex PCR assay. RNA was extracted from all samples and reverse transcribed into cDNA as template for TCR sequencing. First-strand cDNA was synthesized using SuperScript III with a 2:1 mix of oligo-dT and random hexamers. Amplification bias was assessed with a synthetic immune receptor repertoire, and residual bias was removed computationally. The original methods were these. Raw reads were preprocessed to remove errors, and CDR3 was defined according to IMGT conventions as the region from the conserved cysteine to phenylalanine. Clonality was computed by normalizing Shannon entropy by log2 of the number of productive unique TCRs and subtracting the result from 1. Whether each scalp clone was CD4 or CD8 was inferred by checking scalp TCRbeta sequences against the CD4 and CD8 repertoires from sorted blood. TCRdb limited this immuneACCESS table to in-frame rearrangements with V and J called. A share of clones is missing; checked studies link under half to unresolved V genes, and the rest is unexplained. D and trimming were read from the DNA, whereas the V and J calls and clone size are those reported in that table. The sample table shows approximately 30,000 clones, and less than 70% are seen once. Under 40% of the sample is held by the ten biggest clonotypes.

Sequencing was carried out using NKG2D-high CD8+ T cells sorted from blood. In the paper's terms, the cell subset or site label means: sorted CD8+ NKG2D-high blood T cells. This receptor was obtained from a human donor with alopecia areata.

The nucleotide sequence reads TGTGCCAGCAGCTTAGGCGGGGGGGACCATGATACGCAGTATTTT. Its translation reads: CASSLGGGDHDTQYF. The sequence links TRBV11-2 to TRBJ2-3, with 9 middle bases fitting TRBD2. The CDR3 numbers 15 residues from cysteine through phenylalanine. Here the CDR3 DNA is all that survives: 45 bases in frame from base 1. Taken from the germline V gene, the CDR1 and CDR2 loops are SGHAT and FQNNGV. Trimming takes 1 base off V and 6 bases off J; junction bases not matched to a gene: 5. This CDR3, with the reference TRBV11-2 and TRBJ2-3 proteins standing in past its ends, gives the full variable domain EAGVAQSPRYKIIEKRQSVAFWCNPISGHATLYWYQQILGQGPKLLIQFQNNGVVDDSQLPKDRFSAERLKGVDSTLKIQPAKLEDSAVYLCASSLGGGDHDTQYFGPGTRLTVL.